This TCR beta chain was retrieved from a study of cytomegalovirus exposure and HLA in healthy donors. Study context: The 100 to 150 validation repertoires used the same platform as the approximately 670 first-cohort repertoires, a later analysis reported.

The study, taken as a whole, reports: Later, an analysis found that TCR clusters from the first cohort tended to co-occur in the roughly 120 validation repertoires. Associated with cytomegalovirus, according to the listing, were 150 to 200 TCR beta chains.

Data came from immunoSEQ multiplex PCR; TCRdb stores just in-frame clones and leaves some out. The table records about 110,000 clones, approximately 95% of them present only once. Among the roughly 120 subjects of the validation cohort, separate from the 666-subject first cohort, were the donors. Concerning this clone: Its target is unknown.

The CDR3 sequence is 13 residues long. Germline V lookup: CDR1 SGHDT, CDR2 YYEEEE. Trimming cost V 0 bases and J 5 bases, with 8 bases left between them. Sequencing used PBMCs. This clonotype originated in a woman in her late teens or twenties in good health and CMV-seronegative. The chain is built from TRBV5-6 and TRBJ1-2; D ambiguous. Here the CDR3 DNA reads TGTGCCAGCAGCTTGGAACGTACTTATGGCTACACCTTC. It translates to CASSLERTYGYTF. The complete variable domain, with remaining parts taken from reference TRBV5-6 and TRBJ1-2, reads DAGVTQSPTHLIKTRGQQVTLRCSPKSGHDTVSWYQQALGQGPQFIFQYYEEEERQRGNFPDRFSGHQFPNYSSELNVNALLLGDSALYLCASSLERTYGYTFGSGTRLTVV.